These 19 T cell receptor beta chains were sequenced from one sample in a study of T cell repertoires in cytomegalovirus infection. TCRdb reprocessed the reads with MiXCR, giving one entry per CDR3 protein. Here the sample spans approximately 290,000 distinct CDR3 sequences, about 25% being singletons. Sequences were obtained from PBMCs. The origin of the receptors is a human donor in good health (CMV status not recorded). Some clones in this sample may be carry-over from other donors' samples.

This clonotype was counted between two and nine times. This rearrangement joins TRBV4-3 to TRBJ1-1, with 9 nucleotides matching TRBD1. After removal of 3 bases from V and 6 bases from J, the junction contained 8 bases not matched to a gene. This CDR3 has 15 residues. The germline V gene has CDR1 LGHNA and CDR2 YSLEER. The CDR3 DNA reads TGCGCCAGCAGCCAGGTGGGACAGGGACGATCTGAAGCTTTCTTT. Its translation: CASSQVGQGRSEAFF.

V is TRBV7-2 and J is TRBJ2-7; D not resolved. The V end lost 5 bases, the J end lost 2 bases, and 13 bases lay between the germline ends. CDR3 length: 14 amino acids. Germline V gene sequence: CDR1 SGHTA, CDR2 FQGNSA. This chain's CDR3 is CASSLINRPYEQYF. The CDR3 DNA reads TGTGCCAGCAGCCTTATCAATCGTCCCTACGAGCAGTACTTC.

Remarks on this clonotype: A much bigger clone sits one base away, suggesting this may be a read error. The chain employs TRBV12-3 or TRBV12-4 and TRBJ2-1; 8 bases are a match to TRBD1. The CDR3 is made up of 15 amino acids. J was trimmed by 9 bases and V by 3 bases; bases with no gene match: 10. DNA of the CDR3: TGTGCCAGCAGTTTTCCTCCCCAGGGGGCGAGTGAGCAGTTCTTC. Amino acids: CASSFPPQGASEQFF.

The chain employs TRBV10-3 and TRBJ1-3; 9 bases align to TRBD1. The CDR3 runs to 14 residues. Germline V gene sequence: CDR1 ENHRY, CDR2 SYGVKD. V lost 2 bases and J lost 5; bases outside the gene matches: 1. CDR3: CAISEGQGRNTIYF. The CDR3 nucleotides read TGTGCCATCAGTGAGGGACAGGGGAGAAACACCATATATTTT.

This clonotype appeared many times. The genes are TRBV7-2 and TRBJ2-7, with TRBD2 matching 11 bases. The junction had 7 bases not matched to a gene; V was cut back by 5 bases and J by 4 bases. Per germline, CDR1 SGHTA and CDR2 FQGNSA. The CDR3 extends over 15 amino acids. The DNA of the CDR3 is TGTGCCAGCAGCCTCGTGGGACTAGCGGCTTACGAGCAGTACTTC. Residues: CASSLVGLAAYEQYF.

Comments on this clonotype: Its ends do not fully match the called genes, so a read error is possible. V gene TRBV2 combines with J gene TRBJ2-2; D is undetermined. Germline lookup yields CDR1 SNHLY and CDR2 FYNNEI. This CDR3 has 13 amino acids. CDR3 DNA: TGTGCCAGCAGCGAAGGGTACACCGGGGAGCTGTTTTTT. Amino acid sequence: CASSEGYTGELFF.

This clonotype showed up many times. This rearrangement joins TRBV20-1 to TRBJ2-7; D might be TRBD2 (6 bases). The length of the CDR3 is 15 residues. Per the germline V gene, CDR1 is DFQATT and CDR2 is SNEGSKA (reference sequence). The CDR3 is CSHPRPDGSSYEQYF. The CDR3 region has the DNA TGCAGCCACCCACGGCCCGACGGGAGCTCCTACGAGCAGTACTTC.

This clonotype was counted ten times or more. CDR3 coding DNA: TGTGCCAGCAGCTTTGGGACGGCTCAAGAGGAGCTGTTTTTT. It specifies CASSFGTAQEELFF. This chain links TRBV7-2 with TRBJ2-2, with D possibly called TRBD1 or TRBD2 (5 bases each). Germline V lookup: CDR1 SGHTA, CDR2 FQGNSA. V was shortened by 3 bases and J by 10 bases, with 15 bases between the two germline ends. The length of the CDR3 is 14 residues.

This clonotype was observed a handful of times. For the CDR3, the DNA is TGCAGCGTTGGCGGGAGGCAAAGCTCCTACAATGAGCAGTTCTTC. Its protein product is CSVGGRQSSYNEQFF. This chain joins TRBV29-1 and TRBJ2-1; TRBD2 aligns across 8 bases. There are 15 residues in the CDR3. The junction had 5 bases not matched to a gene; V was cut back by 4 bases and J by 0 bases. The germline gives CDR1 SQVTM, CDR2 ANQGSEA.

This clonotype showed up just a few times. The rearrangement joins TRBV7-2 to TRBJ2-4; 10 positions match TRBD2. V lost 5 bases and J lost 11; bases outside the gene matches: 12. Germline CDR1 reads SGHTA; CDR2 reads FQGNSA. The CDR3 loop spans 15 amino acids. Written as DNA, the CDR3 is TGTGCCAGCAGCCGGGTAGCGGGAGGCGGTCTCTTTCAGTACTTC. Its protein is CASSRVAGGGLFQYF.

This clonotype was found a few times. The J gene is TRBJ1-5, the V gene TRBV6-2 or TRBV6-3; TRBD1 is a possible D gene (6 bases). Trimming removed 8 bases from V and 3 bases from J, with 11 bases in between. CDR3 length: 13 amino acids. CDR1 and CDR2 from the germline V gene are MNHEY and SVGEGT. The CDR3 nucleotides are TGTGCCAGCGGGGGGCAGGTCAATCAGCCCCAGCATTTT. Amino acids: CASGGQVNQPQHF.

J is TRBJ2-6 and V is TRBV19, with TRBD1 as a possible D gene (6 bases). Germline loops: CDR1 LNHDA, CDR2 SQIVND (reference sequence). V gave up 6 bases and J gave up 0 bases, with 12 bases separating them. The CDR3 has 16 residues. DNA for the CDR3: TGTGCCAGTAGACCGACAGGATACTCTGGGGCCAACGTCCTGACTTTC. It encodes CASRPTGYSGANVLTF.

The CDR3 region is CSARAASGGAHEQFF. As DNA, the CDR3 is TGCAGTGCTAGAGCGGCTAGCGGGGGGGCCCATGAGCAGTTCTTC. V is TRBV20-1 and J is TRBJ2-1, with TRBD2 matching 12 bases. The CDR3 has 15 amino acids. In germline, CDR1 is DFQATT, CDR2 SNEGSKA (reference sequence). Trimming at V came to 1 base and at J to 8 bases, leaving 6 bases not matched to a gene.

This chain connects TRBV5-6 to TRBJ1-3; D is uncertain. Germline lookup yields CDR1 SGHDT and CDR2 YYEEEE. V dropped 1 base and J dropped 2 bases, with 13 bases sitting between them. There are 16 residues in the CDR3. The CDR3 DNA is TGTGCCAGCAGCTTGTATAGTGTGTCTGCTGGAAACACCATATATTTT. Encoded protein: CASSLYSVSAGNTIYF.

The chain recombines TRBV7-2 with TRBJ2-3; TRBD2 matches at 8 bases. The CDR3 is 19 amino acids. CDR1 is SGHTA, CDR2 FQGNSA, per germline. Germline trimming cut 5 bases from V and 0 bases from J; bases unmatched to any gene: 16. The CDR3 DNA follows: TGTGCCAGCAGCACCCTCCGGGGGTGGGCTAGCGGGAGCACAGATACGCAGTATTTT. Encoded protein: CASSTLRGWASGSTDTQYF.

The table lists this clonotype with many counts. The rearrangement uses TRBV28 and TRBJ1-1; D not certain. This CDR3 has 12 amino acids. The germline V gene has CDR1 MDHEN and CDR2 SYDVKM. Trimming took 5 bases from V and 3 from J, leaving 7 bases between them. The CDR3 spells CASSHRDTEAFF. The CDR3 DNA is TGTGCCAGCAGTCATCGGGACACTGAAGCTTTCTTT.

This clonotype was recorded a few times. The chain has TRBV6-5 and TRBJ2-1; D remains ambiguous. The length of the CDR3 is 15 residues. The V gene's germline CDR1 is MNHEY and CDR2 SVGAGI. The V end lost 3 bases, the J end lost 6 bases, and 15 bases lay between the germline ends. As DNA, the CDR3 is TGTGCCAGCAGTTATTATCCCCAAACGATCAATGAGCAGTTCTTC. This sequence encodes CASSYYPQTINEQFF.

Written as DNA, the CDR3 is TGTGCCAGCACCAACCATGGGACAGGGGGAACCAAAAACATTCAGTACTTC. Translation: CASTNHGTGGTKNIQYF. This chain connects TRBV12-3 or TRBV12-4 to TRBJ2-4, with 11 bases aligning to TRBD1. Trimming cost V 7 bases and J 2 bases; bases outside gene matches: 10. There are 17 residues in the CDR3.

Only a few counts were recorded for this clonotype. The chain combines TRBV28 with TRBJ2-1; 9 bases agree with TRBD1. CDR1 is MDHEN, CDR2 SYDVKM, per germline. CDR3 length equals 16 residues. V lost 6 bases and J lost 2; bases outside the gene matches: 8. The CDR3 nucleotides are TGTGCCAGCAGATCTCCGACAGGGGGTACCTACAATGAGCAGTTCTTC. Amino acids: CASRSPTGGTYNEQFF.